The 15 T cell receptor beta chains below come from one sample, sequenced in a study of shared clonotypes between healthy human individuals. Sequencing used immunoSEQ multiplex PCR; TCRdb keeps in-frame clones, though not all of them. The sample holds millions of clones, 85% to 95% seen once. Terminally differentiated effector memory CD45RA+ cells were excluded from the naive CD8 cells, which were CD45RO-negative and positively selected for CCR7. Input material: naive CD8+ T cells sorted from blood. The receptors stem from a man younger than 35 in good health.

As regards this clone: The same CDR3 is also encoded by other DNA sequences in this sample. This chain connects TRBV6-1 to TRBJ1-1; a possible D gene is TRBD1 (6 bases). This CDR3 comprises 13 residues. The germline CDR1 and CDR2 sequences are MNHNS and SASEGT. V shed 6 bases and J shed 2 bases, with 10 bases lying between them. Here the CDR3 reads CASSATGNTEAFF. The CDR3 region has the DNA TGTGCCAGCAGCGCGACAGGAAACACTGAAGCTTTCTTT.

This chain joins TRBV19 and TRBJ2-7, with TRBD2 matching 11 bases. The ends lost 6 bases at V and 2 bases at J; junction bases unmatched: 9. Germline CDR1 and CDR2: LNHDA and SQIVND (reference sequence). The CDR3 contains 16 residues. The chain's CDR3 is CASSDPGTSGAYEQYF. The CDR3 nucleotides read TGTGCCAGTAGCGATCCTGGGACTAGCGGAGCCTACGAGCAGTACTTC. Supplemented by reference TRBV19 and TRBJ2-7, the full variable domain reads DGGITQSPKYLFRKEGQNVTLSCEQNLNHDAMYWYRQDPGQGLRLIYYSQIVNDFQKGDIAEGYSVSREKKESFPLTVTSAQKNPTAFYLCASSDPGTSGAYEQYFGPGTRLTVT.

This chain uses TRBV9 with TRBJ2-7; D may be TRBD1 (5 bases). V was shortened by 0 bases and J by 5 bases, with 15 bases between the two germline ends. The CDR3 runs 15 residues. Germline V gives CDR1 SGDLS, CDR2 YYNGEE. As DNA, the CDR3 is TGTGCCAGCAGCGTAGAGGGCAGGGTAGGACACGAGCAGTACTTC. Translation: CASSVEGRVGHEQYF. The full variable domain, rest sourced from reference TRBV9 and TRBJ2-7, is DSGVTQTPKHLITATGQRVTLRCSPRSGDLSVYWYQQSLDQGLQFLIQYYNGEERAKGNILERFSAQQFPDLHSELNLSSLELGDSALYFCASSVEGRVGHEQYFGPGTRLTVT.

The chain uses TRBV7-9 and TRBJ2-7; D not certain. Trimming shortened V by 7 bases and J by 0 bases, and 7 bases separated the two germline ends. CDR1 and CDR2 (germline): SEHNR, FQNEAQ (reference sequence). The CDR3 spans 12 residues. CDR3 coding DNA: TGTGCCAGCATTGGGCCCTCCTACGAGCAGTACTTC. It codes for CASIGPSYEQYF.

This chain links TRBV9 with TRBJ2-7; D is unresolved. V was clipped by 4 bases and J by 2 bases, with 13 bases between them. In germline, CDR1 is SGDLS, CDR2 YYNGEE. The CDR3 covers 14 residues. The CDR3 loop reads CASSSRISPYEQYF. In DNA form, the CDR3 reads TGTGCCAGCAGCTCCCGGATTAGCCCCTACGAGCAGTACTTC.

This CDR3 reads CASSFTVSTDTQYF. The CDR3 region has the DNA TGTGCCAGCAGCTTCACAGTGAGCACAGATACGCAGTATTTT. The chain combines TRBV7-9 with TRBJ2-3; D call uncertain. Trimming took 3 bases from V and 0 from J, leaving 7 bases between them. CDR3 length equals 14 residues. Germline CDR1 reads SEHNR; CDR2 reads FQNEAQ (reference sequence).

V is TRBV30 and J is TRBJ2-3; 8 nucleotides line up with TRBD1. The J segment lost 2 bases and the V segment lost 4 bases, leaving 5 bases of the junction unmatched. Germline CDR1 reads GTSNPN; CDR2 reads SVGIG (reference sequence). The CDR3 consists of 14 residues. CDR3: CAWTDRVPTDTQYF. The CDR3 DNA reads TGTGCCTGGACGGACAGGGTACCCACAGATACGCAGTATTTT. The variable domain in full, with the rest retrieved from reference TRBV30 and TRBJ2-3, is SQTIHQWPATLVQPVGSPLSLECTVEGTSNPNLYWYRQAAGRGLQLLFYSVGIGQISSEVPQNLSASRPQDRQFILSSKKLLLSDSGFYLCAWTDRVPTDTQYFGPGTRLTVL.

The CDR3: CASSLEEAGTEAFF. CDR3 nucleotide sequence: TGCGCCAGCAGCTTGGAGGAGGCAGGCACTGAAGCTTTCTTT. This sequence joins TRBV5-1 and TRBJ1-1, with unresolved D. The CDR3 has 14 amino acids. V was shortened by 0 bases and J by 4 bases, with 10 bases between the two germline ends. Per germline, CDR1 SGHRS and CDR2 YFSETQ.

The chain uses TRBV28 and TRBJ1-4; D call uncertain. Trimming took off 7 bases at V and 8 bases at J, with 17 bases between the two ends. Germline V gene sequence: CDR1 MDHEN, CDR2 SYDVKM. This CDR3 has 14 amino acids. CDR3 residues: CASTLGQAREKLFF. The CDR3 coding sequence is TGTGCCAGCACCCTCGGGCAGGCTCGAGAAAAACTGTTTTTT.

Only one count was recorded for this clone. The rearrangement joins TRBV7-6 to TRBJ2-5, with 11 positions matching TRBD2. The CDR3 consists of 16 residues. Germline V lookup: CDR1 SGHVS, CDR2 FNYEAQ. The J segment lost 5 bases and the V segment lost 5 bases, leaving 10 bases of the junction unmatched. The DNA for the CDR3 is TGTGCCAGCAGCCAACTAGCGGGAGCTGCGTTGGAGACCCAGTACTTC. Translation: CASSQLAGAALETQYF.

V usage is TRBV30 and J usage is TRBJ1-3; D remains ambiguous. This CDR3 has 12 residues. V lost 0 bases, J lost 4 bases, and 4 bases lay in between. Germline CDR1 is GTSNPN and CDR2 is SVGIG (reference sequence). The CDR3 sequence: CAWSVTGNTIYF. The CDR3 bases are TGTGCCTGGAGTGTAACCGGAAACACCATATATTTT.

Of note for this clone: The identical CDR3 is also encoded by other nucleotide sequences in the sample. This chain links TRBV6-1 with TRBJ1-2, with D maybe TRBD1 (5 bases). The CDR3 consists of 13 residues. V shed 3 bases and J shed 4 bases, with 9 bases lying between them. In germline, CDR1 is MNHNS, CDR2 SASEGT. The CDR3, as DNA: TGTGCCAGCAGTGAGGGGCAGGGCTATGGCTACACCTTC. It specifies CASSEGQGYGYTF.

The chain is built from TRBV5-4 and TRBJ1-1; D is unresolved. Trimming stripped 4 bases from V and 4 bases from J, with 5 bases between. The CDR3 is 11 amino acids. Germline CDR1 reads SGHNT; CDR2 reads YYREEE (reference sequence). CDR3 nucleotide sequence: TGTGCCAGCAGCAAAAGCACTGAAGCTTTCTTT. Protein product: CASSKSTEAFF.

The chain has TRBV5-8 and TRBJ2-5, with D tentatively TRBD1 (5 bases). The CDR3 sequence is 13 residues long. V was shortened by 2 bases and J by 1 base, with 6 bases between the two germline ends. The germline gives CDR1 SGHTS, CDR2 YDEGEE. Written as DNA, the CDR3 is TGTGCCAGCAGCTTCAGGGTCCAAGAGACCCAGTACTTC. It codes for CASSFRVQETQYF.

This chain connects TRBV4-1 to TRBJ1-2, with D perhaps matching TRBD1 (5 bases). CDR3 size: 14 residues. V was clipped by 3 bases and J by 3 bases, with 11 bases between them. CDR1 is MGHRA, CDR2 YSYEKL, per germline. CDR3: CASSHAGRDYGYTF. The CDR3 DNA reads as TGCGCCAGCAGCCACGCAGGGAGGGACTATGGCTACACCTTC.